Presented here are 15 T cell receptor beta chains from one specimen sequenced in a study of blood T cell repertoires in COVID-19. Produced via immunoSEQ multiplex PCR; TCRdb's table is partial and in-frame only. The data hold 120,000 or so clones, with 70% to 90% observed a single time. Source material: peripheral blood. The receptors stem from a human donor in a cohort sampled during active COVID-19.

The V call is TRBV4-1, the J call TRBJ1-1; TRBD1 agrees at 9 bases. V dropped 0 bases and J dropped 5; count of bases not matched to a gene: 10. The CDR3 runs to 17 residues. In germline, CDR1 is MGHRA, CDR2 YSYEKL. DNA for the CDR3: TGCGCCAGCAGCCAAGATCAAGGGAACAGGGGGCGGACTGAAGCTTTCTTT. Its protein is CASSQDQGNRGRTEAFF.

This chain joins TRBV11-2 and TRBJ2-2, with 12 bases matching TRBD2. J lost 1 base, V lost 5 bases, and 8 bases had no gene match. This CDR3 has 18 amino acids. Germline CDR1 SGHAT, CDR2 FQNNGV. CDR3 protein: CASSLELAGGLNTGELFF. The DNA of the CDR3 is TGTGCCAGCAGCCTCGAACTAGCGGGGGGCCTGAACACCGGGGAGCTGTTTTTT. Full variable domain (missing parts from reference TRBV11-2 and TRBJ2-2): EAGVAQSPRYKIIEKRQSVAFWCNPISGHATLYWYQQILGQGPKLLIQFQNNGVVDDSQLPKDRFSAERLKGVDSTLKIQPAKLEDSAVYLCASSLELAGGLNTGELFFGEGSRLTVL.

This clone is a singleton in its sample. The genes are TRBV19 and TRBJ2-7; TRBD2 matches at 9 bases. The CDR3 totals 15 residues. With V trimmed by 4 bases and J by 4 bases, 8 bases remained unmatched. The germline V gene encodes CDR1 LNHDA and CDR2 SQIVND (reference sequence). The CDR3 DNA sequence: TGTGCCAGTAGTACGGGTGCGGGGGGGCCTTACGAGCAGTACTTC. Translation: CASSTGAGGPYEQYF.

The rearrangement links TRBV7-9 to TRBJ1-2; maybe TRBD1 (5 bases). This CDR3 spans 15 amino acids. Trimming left V 2 bases short and J 3 bases short, with 13 bases between. Germline loops: CDR1 SEHNR, CDR2 FQNEAQ (reference sequence). The CDR3: CASSLTGSYDYGYTF. The CDR3 DNA follows: TGTGCCAGCAGCTTAACAGGATCGTATGACTATGGCTACACCTTC.

Notes on this clone: Other DNA sequences of this sample code for an identical CDR3. This chain connects TRBV11-2 to TRBJ2-2, with D perhaps matching TRBD1 (6 bases). V was cut by 0 bases and J by 3 bases, with 11 bases left in between. The CDR3 is 16 residues long. CDR1 and CDR2 (germline): SGHAT, FQNNGV. CDR3 nucleotide sequence: TGTGCCAGCAGCTTAGAGGGGACACGATACACCGGGGAGCTGTTTTTT. It is translated as CASSLEGTRYTGELFF. The full variable domain, completed using reference TRBV11-2 and TRBJ2-2, is EAGVAQSPRYKIIEKRQSVAFWCNPISGHATLYWYQQILGQGPKLLIQFQNNGVVDDSQLPKDRFSAERLKGVDSTLKIQPAKLEDSAVYLCASSLEGTRYTGELFFGEGSRLTVL.

This sequence joins TRBV12-2 and TRBJ2-7; the D segment call TRBD2 is taken from the table without a DNA check. TRBV12-2 is tagged as a pseudogene. This CDR3 spans 18 amino acids. This chain's CDR3 is CASRLVRPIGTEYYEQYF. DNA of the CDR3: TGTGCAAGTCGCTTGGTCCGGCCTATCGGGACTGAATATTACGAGCAGTACTTC.

V usage is TRBV5-1 and J usage is TRBJ2-1; no clear D gene. From germline, CDR1 is SGHRS and CDR2 YFSETQ. This CDR3 spans 13 amino acids. V was trimmed by 2 bases and J by 0 bases, leaving 3 bases between them. This chain's CDR3 is CASSFGSYNEQFF. In DNA form, the CDR3 reads TGCGCCAGCAGCTTCGGCTCCTACAATGAGCAGTTCTTC.

This clone has just a few counts. The J gene is TRBJ2-2, the V gene TRBV7-9, with D possibly being TRBD2 (6 bases). This CDR3 is 12 amino acids long. CDR1 and CDR2 from the germline V gene are SEHNR and FQNEAQ (reference sequence). V dropped 0 bases and J dropped 12 bases, with 8 bases sitting between them. The chain's CDR3 is CASSLAGGKLFF. In DNA, the CDR3 is TGTGCCAGCAGCTTAGCAGGAGGGAAGCTGTTTTTT. Drawing the rest from reference TRBV7-9 and TRBJ2-2, the complete variable domain is DTGVSQNPRHKITKRGQNVTFRCDPISEHNRLYWYRQTLGQGPEFLTYFQNEAQLEKSRLLSDRFSAERPKGSFSTLEIQRTEQGDSAMYLCASSLAGGKLFFGEGSRLTVL.

Worth noting for this clone: Compared with germline, one end of the junction differs, possibly owing to a read error. The genes are TRBV7-7 and TRBJ2-2, with 10 bases identical to TRBD2. In germline, CDR1 is SSHAT, CDR2 FNYEAQ (reference sequence). The length of the CDR3 is 17 residues. In DNA, the CDR3 is TGTGCTAGCAGCGAAACCGGGACTAGCGTACTTACCGGGGAGCTGTTTTTT. Translated, it gives CASSETGTSVLTGELFF.

This chain joins TRBV12-5 and TRBJ2-2; no clear D gene. CDR1 and CDR2 (germline): LGHNT, FRNRAP. The V gene lost 7 bases and the J gene lost 2 bases, with 8 bases spanning the gap. The CDR3 spans 13 residues. CDR3 sequence reads: CASAPVNTGELFF. Written as DNA, the CDR3 is TGTGCTAGTGCCCCGGTTAACACCGGGGAGCTGTTTTTT.

This rearrangement joins TRBV27 to TRBJ2-1, with a possible D match to TRBD2 (5 bases). The CDR3 spans 14 residues. Per the germline V gene, CDR1 is MNHEY and CDR2 is SMNVEV (reference sequence). Trimming cost V 2 bases and J 11 bases, with 16 bases left between them. The CDR3 DNA is TGTGCCAGCAGTTTAGGGCTAGCCGCCCGAAAGCAGTTCTTC. Translation gives CASSLGLAARKQFF.

J is TRBJ2-3 and V is TRBV9, with 10 bases aligning to TRBD2. After removal of 0 bases from V and 3 bases from J, the junction contained 10 bases not matched to a gene. This CDR3 region has 18 residues. Germline-derived CDR1 and CDR2 are SGDLS and YYNGEE. The CDR3 region has the DNA TGTGCCAGCAGCGTAGATGGGAGACTAGCGGGTCAAACAGATACGCAGTATTTT. Its protein product is CASSVDGRLAGQTDTQYF.

This chain uses TRBV7-9 with TRBJ1-1; D unresolved. Trimming cost V 10 bases and J 4 bases, with 16 bases left between them. The CDR3 length is 13 residues. The germline V gene encodes CDR1 SEHNR and CDR2 FQNEAQ (reference sequence). CDR3 sequence (DNA): TGTGCCATCTCAGGAGCGGCCACCACTGAAGCTTTCTTT. It encodes CAISGAATTEAFF.

V usage is TRBV3-1 (or the pseudogene TRBV3-2) and J usage is TRBJ2-2; TRBD1 is a possible D gene (6 bases). V lost 0 bases to trimming and J lost 5 bases, with 13 bases between them. The CDR3 sequence is 16 residues long. Germline loops: CDR1 LGHDT, CDR2 YNNKEL (reference sequence). The CDR3: CASSQDGQRWTGELFF. The CDR3 DNA reads TGTGCCAGCAGCCAAGATGGACAGAGGTGGACCGGGGAGCTGTTTTTT.

The gene calls are TRBV11-2 and TRBJ2-3, with D possibly being TRBD2 (6 bases). The CDR3 runs 16 residues. Trimming left V 0 bases short and J 9 bases short, with 19 bases between. Germline V gene lookup returns CDR1 SGHAT and CDR2 FQNNGV. The DNA of the CDR3 is TGTGCCAGCAGCTTAGAGGGGGGATCGATGACGGGAACGCAGTATTTT. This codes for CASSLEGGSMTGTQYF.